These 32 T cell receptor beta chains originate from one sample sequenced in a study of T cells in Graves' hyperthyroidism and ophthalmopathy. There were TCR beta CDR3 regions amplified from RNA transcripts. Primed by the HTBI set, a first-round RT-PCR was run on the TCR CDR3. TCRdb fed the multiplex PCR reads into MiXCR, producing one record per CDR3 protein. The data contain some 250,000 distinct CDR3 sequences, just over 14% of them singletons. The sequencing input was blood. Every receptor here comes from a woman aged 40 to 50 with Graves' hyperthyroidism that later progressed to Graves' ophthalmopathy.

The chain combines TRBV20-1 with TRBJ2-1; D is possibly TRBD2 (6 bases). This CDR3 comprises 15 residues. Germline values: CDR1 DFQATT, CDR2 SNEGSKA (reference sequence). The V end lost 4 bases, the J end lost 2 bases, and 15 bases lay between the germline ends. The CDR3 loop reads CSATGVEGAYNEQFF. As DNA, the CDR3 is TGCAGTGCTACGGGGGTGGAGGGAGCCTACAATGAGCAGTTCTTC.

This clonotype was observed a handful of times. The J gene is TRBJ2-1, the V gene TRBV10-3; D gene ambiguous. Germline CDR1 and CDR2: ENHRY and SYGVKD. The CDR3 has 15 amino acids. Trimming shortened V by 3 bases and J by 6 bases, and 15 bases separated the two germline ends. CDR3 in amino acids: CAISEPDEPGNEQFF. The CDR3 DNA is TGTGCCATCAGTGAACCCGATGAGCCGGGCAATGAGCAGTTCTTC.

This clonotype was seen repeatedly, ten times or more. This chain links TRBV19 with TRBJ1-5; tentative D call: TRBD1 (5 bases). Germline V gene sequence: CDR1 LNHDA, CDR2 SQIVND (reference sequence). CDR3 length equals 18 residues. The V and J ends lost 0 bases and 3 bases respectively, with 18 bases between them. The DNA of the CDR3 is TGTGCCAGTAGTATAGATAATGGGGCGGGCAGCTTCAATCAGCCCCAGCATTTT. This sequence encodes CASSIDNGAGSFNQPQHF.

This clonotype was seen at least ten times. The chain carries TRBV12-3 or TRBV12-4 and TRBJ1-1; no clear D. The V end was cut by 1 base, the J end by 0 bases, with 6 bases between. The CDR3 consists of 14 residues. The CDR3 protein is CASSLGMLNTEAFF. The CDR3 region has the DNA TGTGCCAGCAGTTTAGGGATGCTGAACACTGAAGCTTTCTTT.

This clonotype was found many times. The chain couples TRBV28 to TRBJ2-3; D is uncertain. This CDR3 has 13 residues. The germline gives CDR1 MDHEN, CDR2 SYDVKM. V gave up 5 bases and J gave up 4 bases, with 10 bases separating them. The CDR3 DNA is TGTGCCAGCAGTCCCCTCTGGGCAGATACGCAGTATTTT. Protein sequence: CASSPLWADTQYF.

This clonotype was observed many times. The genes are TRBV20-1 and TRBJ2-2, with TRBD2 identical over 9 bases. The junction had 6 bases not matched to a gene; V was cut back by 1 base and J by 3 bases. Germline V gives CDR1 DFQATT, CDR2 SNEGSKA (reference sequence). CDR3 length equals 16 residues. CDR3: CSARVAGVVDTGELFF. The CDR3 DNA is TGCAGTGCTAGAGTAGCGGGAGTAGTCGACACCGGGGAGCTGTTTTTT.

This clonotype was detected many times. The chain is built from TRBV5-1 and TRBJ2-1; 8 bases match TRBD1. Germline V gene sequence: CDR1 SGHRS, CDR2 YFSETQ. The CDR3 contains 14 residues. Trimming removed 2 bases from V and 7 bases from J; junction bases left unmatched: 5. The CDR3, as DNA: TGCGCCAGCAGCTTTGGACAGGGAATAAATGAGCAGTTCTTC. Translation gives CASSFGQGINEQFF.

This clonotype was seen at least ten times. The V and J genes are TRBV7-3 and TRBJ1-1; unclear D gene. The CDR3 is 13 residues long. Germline V gene sequence: CDR1 SGHTA, CDR2 FQGTGA. The V and J ends lost 2 bases and 4 bases respectively, with 8 bases between them. CDR3 loop: CASSLALGTEAFF. DNA for the CDR3: TGTGCCAGCAGCTTAGCTCTCGGCACTGAAGCTTTCTTT.

Details on this clonotype: At one end, the junction sequence differs from germline, possibly due to a read error. The J gene is TRBJ2-2, the V gene TRBV20-1, with 8 positions matching TRBD1. The length of the CDR3 is 13 residues. Looked up from germline, CDR1 is DFQATT and CDR2 is SNEGSKA (reference sequence). CDR3 nucleotides: TGCAGTGCTCGACAGGGGAACACCGGGGAGCTGCTTTTT. It yields the protein CSARQGNTGELLF.

The sample holds many counts of this clonotype. This chain connects TRBV19 to TRBJ2-1; D unclear. Germline V gene data show CDR1 as LNHDA and CDR2 as SQIVND (reference sequence). The V end was cut by 5 bases, the J end by 4 bases, with 6 bases between. This CDR3 spans 12 amino acids. CDR3 loop: CASSGGYNEQFF. CDR3 DNA: TGTGCCAGTAGTGGTGGGTACAATGAGCAGTTCTTC.

This clonotype was observed a handful of times. V usage is TRBV10-1 and J usage is TRBJ2-2; 7 nucleotides agree with TRBD1. V lost 1 base, J lost 1 base, and 3 bases stayed unmatched. Germline CDR1 is WNHNN and CDR2 is SYGVQD (reference sequence). The CDR3 consists of 16 residues. The CDR3 coding sequence is TGCGCCAGCAGTGAGTTCTACAGGGGGAACACCGGGGAGCTGTTTTTT. Translated, it gives CASSEFYRGNTGELFF.

This clonotype was counted many times. The chain has TRBV2 and TRBJ1-1; TRBD1 might be the D (5 bases). The CDR3 has 13 residues. CDR1 is SNHLY, CDR2 FYNNEI, per germline. V lost 10 bases to trimming and J lost 4 bases, with 16 bases between them. CDR3 sequence reads: CAIPPRGGTEAFF. In DNA form, the CDR3 reads TGTGCCATCCCTCCGAGGGGAGGCACTGAAGCTTTCTTT.

In its sample, this clonotype was seen many times. This chain connects TRBV28 to TRBJ1-4; weak D call: TRBD1 (6 bases). Per germline, CDR1 MDHEN and CDR2 SYDVKM. Deletions cut 2 bases from V and 0 bases from J, with 7 bases between. The CDR3 loop spans 15 amino acids. The CDR3 sequence: CASSLKGATNEKLFF. The CDR3 bases are TGTGCCAGCAGTTTAAAGGGGGCAACTAATGAAAAACTGTTTTTT.

This chain connects TRBV2 to TRBJ1-4, with a weak D call TRBD1 (5 bases). Trimming pared 7 bases from V and 6 bases from J, leaving 9 bases between. The germline V gene encodes CDR1 SNHLY and CDR2 FYNNEI. The CDR3 length is 12 residues. The CDR3 here is CASKRGDEKLFF. The CDR3 nucleotides are TGTGCCAGCAAACGAGGGGATGAAAAACTGTTTTTT. Full variable domain (rest looked up from reference TRBV2 and TRBJ1-4): EPEVTQTPSHQVTQMGQEVILRCVPISNHLYFYWYRQILGQKVEFLVSFYNNEISEKSEIFDDQFSVERPDGSNFTLKIRSTKLEDSAMYFCASKRGDEKLFFGSGTQLSVL.

The chain employs TRBV4-3 and TRBJ2-1, with 8 bases that match TRBD2. The CDR3 contains 15 residues. Germline V gene data show CDR1 as LGHNA and CDR2 as YSLEER. J lost 6 bases, V lost 5 bases, and 9 bases had no gene match. Here the CDR3 DNA reads TGCGCCAGCAGCGGTGGGACTAGTTTTAGCAATGAGCAGTTCTTC. Translating gives CASSGGTSFSNEQFF.

This clonotype has a count of ten or more. This sequence joins TRBV6-5 and TRBJ1-1, with D tentatively TRBD1 (6 bases). This CDR3 has 14 residues. Trimming removed 0 bases from V and 10 bases from J, with 15 bases in between. Germline values: CDR1 MNHEY, CDR2 SVGAGI. The CDR3 DNA is TGTGCCAGCAGTTACTCAGACAGGAGACTGGGAGCTTTCTTT. Translation gives CASSYSDRRLGAFF.

This clonotype was observed many times. The chain recombines TRBV7-9 with TRBJ2-2; 8 bases are shared with TRBD2. There are 15 residues in the CDR3. The ends lost 2 bases at V and 7 bases at J; junction bases unmatched: 6. Germline V gene data show CDR1 as SEHNR and CDR2 as FQNEAQ (reference sequence). CDR3 coding DNA: TGTGCCAGCAGCTTATCAGCGGGAGTTGGCGGGGAGCTGTTTTTT. Translation gives CASSLSAGVGGELFF.

Turning to this clonotype: Possible read error: a much larger clone is one base away. This chain uses TRBV11-2 with TRBJ1-1; 8 nucleotides align to TRBD1. CDR1 and CDR2 from the germline V gene are SGHAT and FQNNGV. CDR3 length equals 16 residues. The CDR3 is CASSPDRTGLNAEAFF. The CDR3 bases are TGTGCCAGCAGCCCCGACAGGACAGGGCTGAACGCTGAAGCTTTCTTT.

This clonotype showed up many times. The V and J genes are TRBV6-1 and TRBJ2-7; maybe TRBD1 (5 bases). This CDR3 has 14 residues. Germline V lookup: CDR1 MNHNS, CDR2 SASEGT. V gave up 9 bases and J gave up 1 base, with 16 bases separating them. The CDR3: CASVRAGKSYEQYF. For the CDR3, the DNA is TGTGCCAGTGTACGGGCAGGGAAGTCCTACGAGCAGTACTTC.

Remarks on this clonotype: A clone one base away is much larger, so this may be a read error. The chain combines TRBV20-1 with TRBJ1-2, with 9 bases lining up with TRBD1. The CDR3 extends over 13 amino acids. The germline V gene has CDR1 DFQATT and CDR2 SNEGSKA (reference sequence). The CDR3 sequence is CSARDRENYGHTF. The CDR3 DNA follows: TGCAGTGCGCGGGACAGGGAAAACTATGGCCACACCTTC.

This clonotype was found a few times. V gene TRBV7-9 combines with J gene TRBJ2-1, with a tentative D call TRBD1 (6 bases). This CDR3 is built from 17 residues. Trimming removed 5 bases from V and 7 bases from J, with 24 bases in between. Per the germline V gene, CDR1 is SEHNR and CDR2 is FQNEAQ (reference sequence). The CDR3 protein is CASSDAPLGLRGNEQFF. For the CDR3, the DNA is TGTGCCAGCAGCGACGCCCCTTTAGGCCTTAGGGGGAATGAGCAGTTCTTC.

This clonotype was seen at least ten times. CDR3 sequence (DNA): TGTGCCAGCAGTTACGGGACAGCGGCCCGTGGCTACACCTTC. This gives the protein CASSYGTAARGYTF. This chain uses TRBV6-5 with TRBJ1-2; 7 nucleotides match TRBD1. The trim removed 2 bases at V and 7 bases at J, leaving 7 bases unmatched. Per germline, CDR1 MNHEY and CDR2 SVGAGI. The CDR3 is 14 amino acids.

In DNA form, the CDR3 reads TGTGCCAGCAGTGACTCATGGATATGGGGCTATGGCTACACCTTC. Amino acid sequence: CASSDSWIWGYGYTF. The rearrangement uses TRBV6-1 and TRBJ1-2; D remains ambiguous. CDR1 is MNHNS and CDR2 is SASEGT in the germline V gene. V was shortened by 3 bases and J by 4 bases, with 15 bases between the two germline ends. The CDR3 consists of 15 residues.

The sample holds many counts of this clonotype. The chain combines TRBV11-2 with TRBJ1-2; possible D gene TRBD1, 6 bases. Germline-derived CDR1 and CDR2 are SGHAT and FQNNGV. The germline V and J ends were trimmed by 3 bases and 0 bases, with 8 bases remaining between them. The CDR3 covers 14 residues. The CDR3 loop reads CASSLGAANYGYTF. CDR3 coding DNA: TGTGCCAGCAGCTTGGGGGCAGCTAACTATGGCTACACCTTC.

This clonotype has ten or more counts. The V call is TRBV10-3, the J call TRBJ2-3, with 8 bases lining up with TRBD2. The length of the CDR3 is 15 residues. Trimming removed 6 bases from V and 0 bases from J; junction bases left unmatched: 5. Germline-derived CDR1 and CDR2 are ENHRY and SYGVKD. The CDR3 here is CAISGPSGSTDTQYF. CDR3 nucleotide sequence: TGTGCCATCAGCGGGCCTAGCGGGAGCACAGATACGCAGTATTTT.

Remarks on this clonotype: The junction shows a germline mismatch at one end, possibly a read error. This chain uses TRBV9 with TRBJ2-5, with TRBD1 matching over 9 bases. The CDR3 is 15 residues long. The germline V gene encodes CDR1 SGDLS and CDR2 YYNGEE. CDR3 nucleotide sequence: TGTGCCAGCACCGTAGCCGGGACAGGGATGGAGACCCAGTACTTC. Residues: CASTVAGTGMETQYF.

This chain uses TRBV28 with TRBJ2-1, with no clear D. Germline V gives CDR1 MDHEN, CDR2 SYDVKM. Trimming took off 3 bases at V and 10 bases at J, with 19 bases between the two ends. CDR3 length: 15 residues. The CDR3 sequence: CASSFPKKSRAEQFF. DNA of the CDR3: TGTGCCAGCAGTTTTCCCAAGAAATCTAGAGCCGAGCAGTTCTTC. The whole variable domain, remainder taken from reference TRBV28 and TRBJ2-1, is DVKVTQSSRYLVKRTGEKVFLECVQDMDHENMFWYRQDPGLGLRLIYFSYDVKMKEKGDIPEGYSVSREKKERFSLILESASTNQTSMYLCASSFPKKSRAEQFFGPGTRLTVL.

This clonotype was counted at least ten times. This rearrangement joins TRBV27 to TRBJ2-7, with TRBD1 as a possible D gene (5 bases). Between the trimmed V and J ends, which lost 5 bases and 9 bases, there was a span of 11 bases. This CDR3 contains 11 residues. Looked up from germline, CDR1 is MNHEY and CDR2 is SMNVEV (reference sequence). CDR3 nucleotides: TGTGCCAGCAGTCCAGGGCAGAGGCAGTACTTC. Translated, it gives CASSPGQRQYF.

This clonotype was counted ten times or more. This chain connects TRBV28 to TRBJ2-1, with 9 nucleotides matching TRBD1. CDR1 is MDHEN and CDR2 is SYDVKM in the germline V gene. J was trimmed by 4 bases and V by 6 bases; bases with no gene match: 7. This CDR3 is 15 amino acids long. The CDR3 spells CASRLTGGPYNEQFF. In DNA, the CDR3 is TGTGCCAGCAGGCTGACAGGGGGTCCTTACAATGAGCAGTTCTTC.

This clonotype was seen ten or more times. The V call is TRBV6-1, the J call TRBJ1-4; D is undetermined. Germline V gene data show CDR1 as MNHNS and CDR2 as SASEGT. The V gene lost 3 bases and the J gene lost 5 bases, with 10 bases spanning the gap. The CDR3 loop spans 14 amino acids. The CDR3 nucleotides are TGTGCCAGCAGTGAGGGAGGCATAAATGAAAAACTGTTTTTT. It translates to CASSEGGINEKLFF.

Ten or more counts support this clonotype. The chain uses TRBV6-1 and TRBJ2-3; maybe TRBD1 (6 bases). The germline V and J ends were trimmed by 6 bases and 0 bases, with 13 bases remaining between them. The CDR3 is 15 residues long. Looked up from germline, CDR1 is MNHNS and CDR2 is SASEGT. CDR3 coding DNA: TGTGCCAGCAGCCTTAGTAGGGGGAGCACAGATACGCAGTATTTT. This sequence encodes CASSLSRGSTDTQYF.

The chain couples TRBV15 to TRBJ2-1; TRBD1 is a possible D gene (6 bases). This CDR3 is built from 16 residues. Per the germline V gene, CDR1 is LNHNV and CDR2 is YYDKDF (reference sequence). Trimming took 0 bases from V and 3 from J, leaving 12 bases between them. CDR3 nucleotides: TGTGCCACCAGCAGAGATCGGCACAGGGTCTACAATGAGCAGTTCTTC. Residues: CATSRDRHRVYNEQFF.